This T cell receptor beta chain was captured in a study of blood T cells in healthy people across ages (dated by TCRdb to the mid-2010s). Concerning the study at large: Template switching captured roughly one uniquely barcoded TCR beta cDNA molecule per two T cells in model experiments. Using deep sequencing normalized with unique cDNA molecular identifiers, the study measured how TCR beta repertoire diversity changes with age. Donors were grouped into four age groups: young (average 16 years), middle-aged (roughly 38), aged (around 66) and long-lived (around 80). To avoid experimental bias, donors of different ages were spread randomly across the sequencing lanes. Two additional independent replicas of 1 million unique cDNA reads from the same blood draw were analyzed for two donors (one aged 18 to 30 and one aged 80 or older). The investigation overall reported the following: Since profiling was done on bulk unsorted PBMCs, naive and antigen-experienced compartments could not be conclusively compared. Donor CMV infection status was unknown, potentially confounding age-related changes in expanded clonotypes. Estimates of total diversity based on one million sequenced T cells were considered lower bounds and underestimates. Compared with the aged group, the long-lived group had more naive CD4+ T cells, fewer expanded clones and increased TCR diversity, a pattern suggesting age selection. The percentage of naive T cells measured by flow cytometry correlated strongly with observed TCR beta diversity. As age increased, observed TCR beta diversity per million T cells dropped in a roughly linear way, and a significant reduction was already evident by age 40.

Comments on this clonotype: This clone's antigen is unknown. It has no much larger one-base neighbor in the sample; base qualities were not kept.

Library method: 5' RACE. The listed sequencing device is Illumina HiSeq 2500. A second PCR of roughly 7 to 11 cycles was performed with a sample-barcoded 5' primer and a J-beta primer mix. A template-switch 5' adaptor carrying 12 random nucleotides introduced a unique molecular identifier onto each TCR beta cDNA molecule. Each sample yielded at least 2.5 million CDR3-containing paired-end reads. The Mint cDNA synthesis kit, primed by a TRBC-specific oligonucleotide, was used to synthesize first-strand cDNA from all RNA. All cDNA was treated with uracil-DNA glycosylase and then went through a first 18-cycle PCR with the universal primers M1SS and BC2_uni_R. As for the authors' bioinformatics: Normalization of each sample was performed by random selection of 1 million high-quality reads, each carrying a distinct molecular identifier. Reads with shared molecular identifiers were discarded instead of being binned into consensus sequences. MiTCR, run with a Q25 quality threshold and the strictest error-elimination algorithm, handled CDR3 identification, clonotype clustering and error correction. A nonparametric unseen species model using Euler transformation provided a lower-bound estimate of total TCR beta diversity. TCRdb redid the processing of the public reads, applying fastp at Q25 and MiXCR, and retained in-frame beta chains. For every CDR3 protein sequence, its rows merge into one entry that carries the most common genes and DNA. TCRdb's processing, not the authors' own work, is the source of the V and J calls. This sample has 580,000 or so distinct CDR3 sequences in its table, and more than 45% of those were observed once. Under 30% of the sample is taken by the ten largest.

The approximately 39 donors, aged about 6 to 95 years, were systemically healthy Caucasian individuals from Russia. Each donor gave ten milliliters of peripheral blood, collected into EDTA-treated Vacutainer tubes. Ficoll-Paque density-gradient centrifugation was used to isolate PBMCs, with at least 6.5 million per sample. Total RNA was extracted from PBMCs with Trizol reagent, with at least 5.5 micrograms obtained per sample. For every donor, an aliquot of PBMCs went through flow cytometry to measure the percentages of naive CD45RAhigh/CD27high T cells. The source is an elderly man in good health. The sequenced sample was blood.

The CDR3 in this case is CASSVGLAGITGELFF. The DNA is TGTGCCAGCAGCGTAGGACTAGCGGGAATCACCGGGGAGCTGTTTTTT. The chain was built from TRBV9 and TRBJ2-2, with 11 bases matching TRBD2. Germline trimming: 0 bases from V, 4 bases from J; junction bases outside gene matches: 2. Via the germline V gene, CDR1 is SGDLS and CDR2 YYNGEE. Reading from cysteine to phenylalanine, the CDR3 counts 16 amino acids. Just the 48-base CDR3 DNA is kept, in frame starting at base 1.